Sequencing of this T cell receptor beta chain was carried out in a study of blood T cell repertoires in COVID-19. The CDR3 runs 12 residues. Per the germline V gene, CDR1 is MNHEY and CDR2 is SMNVEV (reference sequence). Trimming removed 8 bases from V and 5 bases from J, with 13 bases in between. Authors' methods: Amplifying reference gene primers gave estimates of nucleated cell counts. TCRdb's table, derived via immunoSEQ multiplex PCR, lists solely in-frame clones and lacks some. That table furnishes V, J and clone size, whereas the DNA furnished D and trimming. The data show approximately 230,000 clones, under 90% seen once.

The receptor comes from a man in his thirties or forties with active or convalescent COVID-19. This chain links TRBV27 with TRBJ2-7, with D perhaps matching TRBD1 (6 bases). Input material: peripheral blood. CDR3 residues: CASGQNTHEQYF. The CDR3 nucleotides are TGTGCCAGCGGACAGAACACCCACGAGCAGTACTTC.